This T cell receptor beta chain was documented in a study of T cell repertoires in cytomegalovirus infection. On the study more broadly: Public TCR beta signatures indicated both CMV infection and matching HLA type. Study-level points and caveats: Of the TCR beta families, the public ones yielded a cumulative frequency that identified carriers of CMV plus the relevant HLA. Dominating the ex vivo response were HLA-C-restricted CMV-specific TCR beta clonotypes.

Germline assignment: CDR1 SEHNR and CDR2 FQNEAQ (reference sequence). The CDR3 extends over 11 amino acids. The V end lost 5 bases, the J end lost 8 bases, and 7 bases lay between the germline ends. On this clonotype itself: The antigen remains unidentified.

TCRdb ran MiXCR on the reads and lists one entry per CDR3 protein. Among nearly 450,000 distinct CDR3 sequences, under 40% were seen once, and the ten largest hold approximately 15%. The material sequenced was PBMCs. The origin of this receptor is a human donor in good health (CMV status not recorded). Some clones in this sample may be carry-over from other donors' samples. The rearrangement uses TRBV7-9 and TRBJ2-1; no clear D gene. In nucleotides, the CDR3 is TGTGCCAGCAGCCCTGACTATGAGCAGTTCTTC. Amino acid sequence: CASSPDYEQFF.